Listed below are T cell receptor beta chains from one sample, sequenced in a study of blood T cell repertoires in COVID-19. The repertoire was sequenced with immunoSEQ multiplex PCR; TCRdb's copy has only in-frame clones and lacks some. The top ten hold about 1.1% of the sample, which has about 110,000 clones, 70% to 90% seen once. Source material: peripheral blood. The receptor source for this set is a human donor in a cohort sampled during active COVID-19. Each CDR3 is given without its conserved first and last residue.

J gene: TRBJ2-1; V gene: TRBV7-2; CDR3 protein: ASSLTGGGTSGFREQF
J gene: TRBJ2-3; V gene: TRBV5-6; CDR3 protein: ASSWGTGGDTDTQY
J gene: TRBJ2-5; V gene: TRBV25-1; CDR3 protein: ASSDPTGAPETQY
J gene: TRBJ1-5; V gene: TRBV15; CDR3 protein: ATSRDLGVDQPQH
J gene: TRBJ2-1; V gene: TRBV20-1; CDR3 protein: SGTSYNEQF
J gene: TRBJ2-1; V gene: TRBV18; CDR3 protein: ASSPRREFAYNEQF
J gene: TRBJ1-1; V gene: TRBV15; CDR3 protein: ATSRVAGNTEAF
J gene: TRBJ2-3; V gene: TRBV7-2; CDR3 protein: ASSKRTGGTDTQY
J gene: TRBJ2-3; V gene: TRBV10-3; CDR3 protein: AISESFGTGVTDTQY
J gene: TRBJ1-2; V gene: TRBV27; CDR3 protein: ASSFTRFSGYGYT
J gene: TRBJ2-6; V gene: TRBV9; CDR3 protein: ASSPGLAGASGANVLT
J gene: TRBJ2-7; V gene: TRBV4-2; CDR3 protein: ASSRSRQGAYEQY
J gene: TRBJ2-3; V gene: TRBV4-2; CDR3 protein: ASSQDTKNTQY
J gene: TRBJ1-2; V gene: TRBV15; CDR3 protein: ATSPDRVGGYT
J gene: TRBJ1-1; V gene: TRBV19; CDR3 protein: ASSTTGGNTEAF
J gene: TRBJ1-1; V gene: TRBV5-1; CDR3 protein: ASREYTEAF
J gene: TRBJ1-5; V gene: TRBV6-6; CDR3 protein: ASSYSLLEGNQPQH